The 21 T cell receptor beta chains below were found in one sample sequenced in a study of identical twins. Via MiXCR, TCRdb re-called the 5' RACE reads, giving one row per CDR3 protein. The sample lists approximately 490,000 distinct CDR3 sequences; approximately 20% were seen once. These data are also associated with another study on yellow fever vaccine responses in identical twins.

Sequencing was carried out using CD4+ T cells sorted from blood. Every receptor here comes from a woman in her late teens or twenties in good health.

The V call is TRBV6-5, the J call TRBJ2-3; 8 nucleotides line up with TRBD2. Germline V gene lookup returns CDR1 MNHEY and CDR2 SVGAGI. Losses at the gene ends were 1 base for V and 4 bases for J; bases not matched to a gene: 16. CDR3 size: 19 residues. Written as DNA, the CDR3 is TGTGCCAGCAGTTACTACAGGGTGGTTAGCGGGGCCGAAGCAGATACGCAGTATTTT. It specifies CASSYYRVVSGAEADTQYF.

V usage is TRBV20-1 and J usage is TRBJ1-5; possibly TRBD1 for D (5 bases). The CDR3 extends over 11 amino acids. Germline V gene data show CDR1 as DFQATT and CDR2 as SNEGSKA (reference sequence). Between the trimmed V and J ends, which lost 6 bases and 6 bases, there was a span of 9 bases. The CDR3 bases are TGCAGTGCGGGGGTGACTCAGCCCCAGCATTTT. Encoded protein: CSAGVTQPQHF.

Written as DNA, the CDR3 is TGTACCTTCTGTCCTAGCGGGGGGGTCCCTAGCACAGATACGCAGTATTTT. Encoded protein: CTFCPSGGVPSTDTQYF. The chain employs TRBV2 and TRBJ2-3, with 12 bases identical to TRBD2. The germline V gene encodes CDR1 SNHLY and CDR2 FYNNEI. This CDR3 contains 17 residues.

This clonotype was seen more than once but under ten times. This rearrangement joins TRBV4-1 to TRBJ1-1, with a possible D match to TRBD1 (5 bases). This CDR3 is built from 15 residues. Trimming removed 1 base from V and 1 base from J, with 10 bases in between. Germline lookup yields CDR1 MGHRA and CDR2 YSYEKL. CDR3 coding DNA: TGCGCCAGCAGCCAAGGGCCAGGGTCGAACACTGAAGCTTTCTTT. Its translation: CASSQGPGSNTEAFF.

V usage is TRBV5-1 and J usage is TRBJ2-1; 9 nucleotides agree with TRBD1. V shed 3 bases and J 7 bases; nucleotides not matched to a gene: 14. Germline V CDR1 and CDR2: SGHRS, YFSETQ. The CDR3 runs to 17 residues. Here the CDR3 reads CASSSATQGASRNEQFF. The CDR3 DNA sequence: TGCGCCAGCAGCTCGGCCACACAGGGGGCATCACGGAATGAGCAGTTCTTC.

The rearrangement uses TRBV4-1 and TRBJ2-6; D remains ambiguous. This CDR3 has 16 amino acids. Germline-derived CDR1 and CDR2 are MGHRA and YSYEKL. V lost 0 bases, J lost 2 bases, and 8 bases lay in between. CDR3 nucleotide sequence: TGCGCCAGCAGCCAAGATCCTGGAACTGGGGCCAACGTCCTGACTTTC. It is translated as CASSQDPGTGANVLTF.

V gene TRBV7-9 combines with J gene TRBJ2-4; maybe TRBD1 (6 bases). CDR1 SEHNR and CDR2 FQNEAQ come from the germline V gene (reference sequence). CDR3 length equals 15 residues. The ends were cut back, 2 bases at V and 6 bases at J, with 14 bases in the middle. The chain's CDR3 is CASSLKGDPGNIQYF. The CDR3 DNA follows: TGTGCCAGCAGCTTAAAGGGGGATCCCGGAAACATTCAGTACTTC.

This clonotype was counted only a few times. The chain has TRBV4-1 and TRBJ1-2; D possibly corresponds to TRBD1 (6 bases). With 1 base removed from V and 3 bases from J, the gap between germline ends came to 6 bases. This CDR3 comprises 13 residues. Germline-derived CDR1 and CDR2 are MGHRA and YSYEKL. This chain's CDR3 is CASSQGTDYGYTF. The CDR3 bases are TGCGCCAGCAGCCAAGGGACAGACTATGGCTACACCTTC.

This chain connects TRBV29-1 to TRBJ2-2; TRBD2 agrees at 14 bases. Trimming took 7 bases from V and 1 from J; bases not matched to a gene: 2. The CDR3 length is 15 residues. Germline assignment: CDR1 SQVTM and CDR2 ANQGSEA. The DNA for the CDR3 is TGCAGCGGCGGACTAGCGGGAGGGAACACCGGGGAGCTGTTTTTT. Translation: CSGGLAGGNTGELFF.

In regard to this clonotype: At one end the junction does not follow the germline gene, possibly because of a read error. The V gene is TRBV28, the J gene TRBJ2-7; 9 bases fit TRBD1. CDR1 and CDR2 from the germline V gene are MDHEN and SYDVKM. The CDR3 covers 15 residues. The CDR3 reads CASSPGDRAAYEQHF. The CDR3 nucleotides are TGTGCCAGCAGCCCCGGGGACAGGGCCGCCTACGAGCAGCACTTC. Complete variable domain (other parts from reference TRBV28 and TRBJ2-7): DVKVTQSSRYLVKRTGEKVFLECVQDMDHENMFWYRQDPGLGLRLIYFSYDVKMKEKGDIPEGYSVSREKKERFSLILESASTNQTSMYLCASSPGDRAAYEQHFGPGTRLTVT.

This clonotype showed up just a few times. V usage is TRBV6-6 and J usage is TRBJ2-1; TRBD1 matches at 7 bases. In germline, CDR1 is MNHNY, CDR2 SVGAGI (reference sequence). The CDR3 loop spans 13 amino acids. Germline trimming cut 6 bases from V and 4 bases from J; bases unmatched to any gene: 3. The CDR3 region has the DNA TGTGCCAGCAGGGGACAGATGTACAATGAGCAGTTCTTC. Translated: CASRGQMYNEQFF.

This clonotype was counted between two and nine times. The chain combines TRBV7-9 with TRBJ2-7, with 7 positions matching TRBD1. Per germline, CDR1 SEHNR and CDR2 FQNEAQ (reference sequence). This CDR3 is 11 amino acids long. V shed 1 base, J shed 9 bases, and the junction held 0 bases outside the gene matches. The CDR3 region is CASSLGTGQYF. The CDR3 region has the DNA TGTGCCAGCAGCTTAGGGACAGGGCAGTACTTC.

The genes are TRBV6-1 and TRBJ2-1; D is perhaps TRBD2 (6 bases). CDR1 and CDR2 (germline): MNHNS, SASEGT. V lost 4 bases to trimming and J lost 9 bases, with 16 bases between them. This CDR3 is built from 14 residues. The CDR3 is CASSAPVGGGEQFF. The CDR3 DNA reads TGTGCCAGCAGTGCTCCTGTGGGAGGCGGTGAGCAGTTCTTC.

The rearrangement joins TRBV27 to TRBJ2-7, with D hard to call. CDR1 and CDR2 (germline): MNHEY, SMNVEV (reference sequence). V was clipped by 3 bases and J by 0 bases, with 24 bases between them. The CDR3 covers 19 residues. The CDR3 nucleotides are TGTGCCAGCAGTTTTGGCAGGTCCCCACCTAACCGACACTCCTACGAGCAGTACGTC. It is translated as CASSFGRSPPNRHSYEQYV.

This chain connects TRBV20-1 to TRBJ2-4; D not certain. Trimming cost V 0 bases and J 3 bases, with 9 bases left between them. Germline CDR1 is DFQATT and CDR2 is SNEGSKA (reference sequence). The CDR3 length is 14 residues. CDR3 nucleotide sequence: TGCAGTGCTAGAGATGAACCGGGCAAAAACATTCAGTACTTC. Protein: CSARDEPGKNIQYF.

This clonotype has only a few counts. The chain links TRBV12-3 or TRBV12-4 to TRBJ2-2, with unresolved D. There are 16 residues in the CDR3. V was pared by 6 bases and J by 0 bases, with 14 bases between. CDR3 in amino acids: CASSLRQNANTGELFF. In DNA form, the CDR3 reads TGTGCCAGCAGCCTTAGGCAGAACGCGAACACCGGGGAGCTGTTTTTT.

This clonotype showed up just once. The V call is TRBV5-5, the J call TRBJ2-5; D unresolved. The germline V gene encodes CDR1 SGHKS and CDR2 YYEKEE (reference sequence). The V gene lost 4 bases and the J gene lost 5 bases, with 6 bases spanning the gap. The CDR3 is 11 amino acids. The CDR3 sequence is CASSGPETQYF. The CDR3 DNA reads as TGTGCCAGCAGCGGTCCGGAGACCCAGTACTTC.

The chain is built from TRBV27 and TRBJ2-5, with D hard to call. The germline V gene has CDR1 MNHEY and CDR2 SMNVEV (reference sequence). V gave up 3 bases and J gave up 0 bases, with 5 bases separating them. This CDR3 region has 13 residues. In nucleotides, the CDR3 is TGTGCCAGCAGTTTCCTGTACCAAGAGACCCAGTACTTC. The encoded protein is CASSFLYQETQYF.

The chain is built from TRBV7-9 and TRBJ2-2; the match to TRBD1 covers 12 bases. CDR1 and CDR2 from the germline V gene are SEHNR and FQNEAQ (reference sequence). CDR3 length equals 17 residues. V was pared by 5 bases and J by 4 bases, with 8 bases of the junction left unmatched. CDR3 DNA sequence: TGTGCCAGCAGCACCGGGACAGGGGGCTTCGGCACCGGGGAGCTGTTTTTT. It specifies CASSTGTGGFGTGELFF.

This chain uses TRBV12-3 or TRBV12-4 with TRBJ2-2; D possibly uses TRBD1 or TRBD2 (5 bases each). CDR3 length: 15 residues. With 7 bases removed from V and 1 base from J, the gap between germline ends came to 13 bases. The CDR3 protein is CASKIRDGNTGELFF. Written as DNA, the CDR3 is TGTGCCAGCAAGATCCGGGACGGGAACACCGGGGAGCTGTTTTTT.

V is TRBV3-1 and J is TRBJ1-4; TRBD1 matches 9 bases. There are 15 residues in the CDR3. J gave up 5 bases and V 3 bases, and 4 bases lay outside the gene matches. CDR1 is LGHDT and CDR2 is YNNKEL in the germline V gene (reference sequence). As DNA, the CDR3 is TGTGCCAGCAGCCATGCCGGGACAGGGAATGAAAAACTGTTTTTT. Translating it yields CASSHAGTGNEKLFF. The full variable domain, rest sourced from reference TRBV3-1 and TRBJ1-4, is DTAVSQTPKYLVTQMGNDKSIKCEQNLGHDTMYWYKQDSKKFLKIMFSYNNKELIINETVPNRFSPKSPDKAHLNLHINSLELGDSAVYFCASSHAGTGNEKLFFGSGTQLSVL.